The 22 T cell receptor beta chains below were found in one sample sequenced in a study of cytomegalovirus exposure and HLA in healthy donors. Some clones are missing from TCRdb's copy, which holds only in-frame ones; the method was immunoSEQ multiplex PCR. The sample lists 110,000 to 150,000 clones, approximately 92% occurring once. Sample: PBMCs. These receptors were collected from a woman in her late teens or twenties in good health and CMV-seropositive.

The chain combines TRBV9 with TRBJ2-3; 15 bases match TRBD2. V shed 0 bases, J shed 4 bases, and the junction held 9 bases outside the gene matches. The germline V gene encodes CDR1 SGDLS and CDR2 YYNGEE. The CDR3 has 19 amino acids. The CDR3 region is CASSVGGLAGGPLSDTQYF. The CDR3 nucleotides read TGTGCCAGCAGCGTAGGAGGACTAGCGGGGGGGCCTCTCTCAGATACGCAGTATTTT.

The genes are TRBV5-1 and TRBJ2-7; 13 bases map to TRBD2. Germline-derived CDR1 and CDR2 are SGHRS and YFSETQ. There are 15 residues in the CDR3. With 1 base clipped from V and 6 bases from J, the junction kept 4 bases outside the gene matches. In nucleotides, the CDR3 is TGCGCCAGCAGCTTGTCAGGGACTAGCGGGGCCGAGCAGTACTTC. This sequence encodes CASSLSGTSGAEQYF.

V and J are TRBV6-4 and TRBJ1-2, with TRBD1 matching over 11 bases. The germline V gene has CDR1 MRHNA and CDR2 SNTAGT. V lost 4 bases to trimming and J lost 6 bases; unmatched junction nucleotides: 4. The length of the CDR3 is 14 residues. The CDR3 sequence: CASSALDRGHGYTF. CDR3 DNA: TGTGCCAGCAGTGCTCTGGACAGGGGGCATGGCTACACCTTC.

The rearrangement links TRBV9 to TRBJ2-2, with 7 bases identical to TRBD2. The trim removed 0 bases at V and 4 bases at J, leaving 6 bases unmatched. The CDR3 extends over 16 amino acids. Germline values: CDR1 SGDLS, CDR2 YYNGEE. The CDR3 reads CASSVAGREITGELFF. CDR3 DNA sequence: TGTGCCAGCAGCGTAGCGGGGAGGGAGATCACCGGGGAGCTGTTTTTT.

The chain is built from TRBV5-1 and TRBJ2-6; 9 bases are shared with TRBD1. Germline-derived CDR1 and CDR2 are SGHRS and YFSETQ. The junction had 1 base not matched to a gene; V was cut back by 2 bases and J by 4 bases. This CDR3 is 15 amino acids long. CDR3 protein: CASSFGTGGANVLTF. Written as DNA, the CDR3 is TGCGCCAGCAGCTTCGGGACAGGGGGGGCCAACGTCCTGACTTTC.

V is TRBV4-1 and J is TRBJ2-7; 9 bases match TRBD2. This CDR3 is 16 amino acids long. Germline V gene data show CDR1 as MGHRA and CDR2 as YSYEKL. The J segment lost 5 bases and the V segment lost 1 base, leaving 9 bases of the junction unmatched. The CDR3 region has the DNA TGCGCCAGCAGCCAAGCTGTCGTGGCGGGGGGGCACGAGCAGTACTTC. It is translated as CASSQAVVAGGHEQYF.

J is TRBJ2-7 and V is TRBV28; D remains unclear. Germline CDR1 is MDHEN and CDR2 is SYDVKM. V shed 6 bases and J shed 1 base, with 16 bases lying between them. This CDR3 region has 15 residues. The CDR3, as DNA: TGTGCCAGCAGCCTGAACCCCAGGTTTTCCTACGAGCAGTACTTC. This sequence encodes CASSLNPRFSYEQYF.

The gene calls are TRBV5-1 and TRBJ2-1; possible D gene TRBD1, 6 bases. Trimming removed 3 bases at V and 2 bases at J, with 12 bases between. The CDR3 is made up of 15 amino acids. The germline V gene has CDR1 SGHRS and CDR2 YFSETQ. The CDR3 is CASSSGGGPYNEQFF. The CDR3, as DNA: TGCGCCAGCAGCTCGGGTGGGGGCCCCTACAATGAGCAGTTCTTC.

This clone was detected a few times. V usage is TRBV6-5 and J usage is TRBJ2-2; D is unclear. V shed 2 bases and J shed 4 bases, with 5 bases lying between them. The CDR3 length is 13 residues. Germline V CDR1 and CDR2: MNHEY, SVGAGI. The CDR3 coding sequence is TGTGCCAGCAGTTACGGGCGCACCGGGGAGCTGTTTTTT. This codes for CASSYGRTGELFF.

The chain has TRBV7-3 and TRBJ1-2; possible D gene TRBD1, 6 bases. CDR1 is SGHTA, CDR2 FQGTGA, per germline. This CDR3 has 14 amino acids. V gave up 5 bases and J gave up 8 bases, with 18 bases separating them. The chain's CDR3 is CASSPRARGGGYTF. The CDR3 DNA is TGTGCCAGCAGCCCCCGAGCGAGGGGGGGAGGCTACACCTTC.

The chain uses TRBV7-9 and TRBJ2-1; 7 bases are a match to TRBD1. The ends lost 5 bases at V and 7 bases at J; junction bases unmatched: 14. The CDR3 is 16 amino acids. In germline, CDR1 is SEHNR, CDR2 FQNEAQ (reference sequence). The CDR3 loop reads CASSPQTGHRFNEQFF. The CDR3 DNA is TGTGCCAGCAGCCCCCAGACAGGGCACAGGTTTAATGAGCAGTTCTTC.

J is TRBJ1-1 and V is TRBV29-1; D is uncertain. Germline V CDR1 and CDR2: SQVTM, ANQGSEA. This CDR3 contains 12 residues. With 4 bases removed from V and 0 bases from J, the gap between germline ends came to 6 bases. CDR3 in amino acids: CSVANLNTEAFF. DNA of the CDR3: TGCAGCGTTGCCAATCTGAACACTGAAGCTTTCTTT. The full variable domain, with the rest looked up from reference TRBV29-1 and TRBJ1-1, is SAVISQKPSRDICQRGTSLTIQCQVDSQVTMMFWYRQQPGQSLTLIATANQGSEATYESGFVIDKFPISRPNLTFSTLTVSNMSPEDSSIYLCSVANLNTEAFFGQGTRLTVV.

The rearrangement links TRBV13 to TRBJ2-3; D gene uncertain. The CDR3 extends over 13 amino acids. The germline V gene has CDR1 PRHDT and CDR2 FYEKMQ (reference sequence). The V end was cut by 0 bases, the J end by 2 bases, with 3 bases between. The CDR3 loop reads CASSLGYTDTQYF. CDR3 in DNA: TGTGCCAGCAGCTTAGGCTACACAGATACGCAGTATTTT.

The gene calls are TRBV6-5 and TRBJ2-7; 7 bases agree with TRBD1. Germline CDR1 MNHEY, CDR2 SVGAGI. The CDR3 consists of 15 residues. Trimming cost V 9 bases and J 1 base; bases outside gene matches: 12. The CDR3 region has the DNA TGTGCCAGTAGGGAAAGGACAGGAAATTCCTACGAGCAGTACTTC. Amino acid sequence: CASRERTGNSYEQYF.

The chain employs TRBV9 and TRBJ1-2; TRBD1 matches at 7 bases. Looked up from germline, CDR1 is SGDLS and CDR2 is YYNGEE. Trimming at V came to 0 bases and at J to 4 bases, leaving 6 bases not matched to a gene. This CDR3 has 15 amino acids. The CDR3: CASSVGDSPSYGYTF. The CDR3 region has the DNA TGTGCCAGCAGCGTAGGGGACAGCCCGTCCTATGGCTACACCTTC. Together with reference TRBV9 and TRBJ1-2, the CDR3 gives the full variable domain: DSGVTQTPKHLITATGQRVTLRCSPRSGDLSVYWYQQSLDQGLQFLIQYYNGEERAKGNILERFSAQQFPDLHSELNLSSLELGDSALYFCASSVGDSPSYGYTFGSGTRLTVV.

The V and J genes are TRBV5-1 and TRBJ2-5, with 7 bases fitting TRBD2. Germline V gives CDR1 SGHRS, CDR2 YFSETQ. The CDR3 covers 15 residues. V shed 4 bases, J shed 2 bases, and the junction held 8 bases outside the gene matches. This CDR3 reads CASSPEAGPQETQYF. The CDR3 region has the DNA TGCGCCAGCAGCCCGGAAGCGGGACCTCAAGAGACCCAGTACTTC.

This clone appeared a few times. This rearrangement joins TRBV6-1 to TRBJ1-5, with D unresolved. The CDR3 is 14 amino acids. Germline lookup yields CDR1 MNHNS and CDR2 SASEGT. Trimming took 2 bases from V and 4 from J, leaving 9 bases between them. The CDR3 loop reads CASSESGRNQPQHF. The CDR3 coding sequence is TGTGCCAGCAGTGAATCTGGGAGGAATCAGCCCCAGCATTTT.

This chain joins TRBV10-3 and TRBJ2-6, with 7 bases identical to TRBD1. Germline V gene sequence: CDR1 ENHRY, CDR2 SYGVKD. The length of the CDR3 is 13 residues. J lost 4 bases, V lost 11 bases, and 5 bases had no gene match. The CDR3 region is CAATGTGANVLTF. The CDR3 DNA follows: TGTGCCGCGACAGGGACCGGGGCCAACGTCCTGACTTTC.

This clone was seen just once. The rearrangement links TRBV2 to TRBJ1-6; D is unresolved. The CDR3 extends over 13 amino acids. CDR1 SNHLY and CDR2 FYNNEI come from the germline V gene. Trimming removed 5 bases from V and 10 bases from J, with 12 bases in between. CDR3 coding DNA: TGTGCCAGCAGTCCCCCCAGATCCTCACCCCTCCACTTT. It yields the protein CASSPPRSSPLHF.

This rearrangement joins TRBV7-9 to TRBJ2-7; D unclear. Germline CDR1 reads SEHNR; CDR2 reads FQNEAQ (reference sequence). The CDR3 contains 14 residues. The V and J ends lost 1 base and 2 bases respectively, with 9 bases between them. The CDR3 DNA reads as TGTGCCAGCAGCTTAGACAGCCACACCTACGAGCAGTACTTC. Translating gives CASSLDSHTYEQYF.

CDR3 loop: CASSVPSYGYTF. The DNA for the CDR3 is TGTGCCAGCAGCGTACCCTCCTATGGCTACACCTTC. The chain carries TRBV9 and TRBJ1-2; D is unresolved. Trimming stripped 1 base from V and 4 bases from J, with 5 bases between. The CDR3 loop spans 12 amino acids. Germline lookup yields CDR1 SGDLS and CDR2 YYNGEE. Variable domain in full (rest from reference TRBV9 and TRBJ1-2): DSGVTQTPKHLITATGQRVTLRCSPRSGDLSVYWYQQSLDQGLQFLIQYYNGEERAKGNILERFSAQQFPDLHSELNLSSLELGDSALYFCASSVPSYGYTFGSGTRLTVV.

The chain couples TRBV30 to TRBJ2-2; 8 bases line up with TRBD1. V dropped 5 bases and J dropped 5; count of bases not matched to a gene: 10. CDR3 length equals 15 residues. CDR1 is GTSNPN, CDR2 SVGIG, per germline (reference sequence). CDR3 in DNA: TGTGCCTGGTCTCCAGGGGGCGCGAGGACCGGGGAGCTGTTTTTT. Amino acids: CAWSPGGARTGELFF.